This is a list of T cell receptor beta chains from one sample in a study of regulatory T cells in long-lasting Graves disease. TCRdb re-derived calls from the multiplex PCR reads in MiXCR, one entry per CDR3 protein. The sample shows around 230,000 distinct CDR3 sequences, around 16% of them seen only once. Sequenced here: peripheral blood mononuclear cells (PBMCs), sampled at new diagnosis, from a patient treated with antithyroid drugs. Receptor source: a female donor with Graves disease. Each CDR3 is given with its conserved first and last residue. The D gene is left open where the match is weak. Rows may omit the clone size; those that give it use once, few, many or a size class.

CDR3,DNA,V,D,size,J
CAISDVGGEETQYF,TGTGCCATCAGTGATGTGGGGGGCGAGGAGACCCAGTACTTC,TRBV10-3,NA,NA,TRBJ2-5
CASRQSFPDTQYF,TGTGCCAGCAGGCAATCGTTCCCAGATACGCAGTATTTT,TRBV11-2,NA,NA,TRBJ2-3
CASSLGPSGIDEQFF,TGTGCCAGCAGCTTAGGGCCTAGCGGGATCGATGAGCAGTTCTTC,TRBV13,TRBD2,few,TRBJ2-1
CASSLDAGPVYF,TGTGCCAGCAGCTTAGATGCGGGACCGGTGTACTTC,TRBV7-2,NA,many,TRBJ2-7
CASTQSRLAENTGELFF,TGTGCCAGCACCCAATCCAGACTAGCGGAAAACACCGGGGAGCTGTTTTTT,TRBV2,TRBD2,many,TRBJ2-2
CAWSVGGINQPQHF,TGTGCCTGGAGTGTTGGGGGGATCAATCAGCCCCAGCATTTT,TRBV30,NA,many,TRBJ1-5
CASSQESNLFYEQYF,TGTGCCAGCAGCCAAGAATCGAACCTTTTCTACGAGCAGTACTTC,TRBV14,NA,NA,TRBJ2-7
CASSFGAGLRDEQFF,TGTGCCAGCAGCTTTGGGGCTGGACTTAGGGATGAGCAGTTCTTC,TRBV7-3,NA,many,TRBJ2-1
CASSIRAAVPGSPLHF,TGTGCCAGTAGTATTCGGGCGGCGGTTCCAGGTTCACCCCTCCACTTT,TRBV19,NA,NA,TRBJ1-6
CASSQVGARGNYGYTF,TGCGCCAGCAGCCAAGTGGGGGCCCGGGGTAACTATGGCTACACCTTC,TRBV4-3,NA,many,TRBJ1-2
CASSRQTGELFF,TGTGCCAGCTCCCGTCAAACCGGGGAGCTGTTTTTT,TRBV18,NA,many,TRBJ2-2
CASSLDQGPYEQYF,TGCGCCAGCAGCTTGGACCAGGGTCCCTACGAGCAGTACTTC,TRBV5-1,NA,many,TRBJ2-7
CASSPTGDYGYTF,TGTGCCAGCTCACCGACAGGGGATTATGGCTACACCTTC,TRBV18,TRBD1,few,TRBJ1-2
CSAATNWRGMNTEAFF,TGCAGTGCTGCAACAAATTGGCGGGGTATGAACACTGAAGCTTTCTTT,TRBV20-1,NA,few,TRBJ1-1
CASTPGGQPNEKLFF,TGTGCCAGCACCCCTGGGGGACAGCCTAATGAAAAACTGTTTTTT,TRBV12-3/TRBV12-4,TRBD1,many,TRBJ1-4
CASSQEGGPAYGYTF,TGTGCCAGCAGCCAAGAGGGGGGGCCGGCCTATGGCTACACCTTC,TRBV6-2/TRBV6-3,NA,NA,TRBJ1-2
CSAREGTEAFF,TGCAGTGCTAGAGAAGGCACAGAAGCTTTCTTT,TRBV20-1,NA,many,TRBJ1-1
CASSYSGTGYTF,TGTGCCAGCAGTTACTCAGGGACCGGCTACACCTTC,TRBV6-5,NA,many,TRBJ1-2
CASSVYGVGQPQHF,TGTGCCAGCTCCGTGTATGGTGTGGGGCAGCCCCAGCATTTT,TRBV12-3/TRBV12-4,NA,many,TRBJ1-5
CASSPRDTEGYTF,TGTGCCAGCTCACCCCGGGACACAGAGGGCTACACCTTC,TRBV18,NA,NA,TRBJ1-2
CASSLGGQTGEQYF,TGTGCCAGCAGCTTAGGGGGCCAGACAGGCGAGCAGTACTTC,TRBV7-9,NA,few,TRBJ2-7
CASSFGASGSTDTQYF,TGTGCCAGCAGCTTTGGGGCTAGCGGTAGCACAGATACGCAGTATTTT,TRBV11-2,TRBD2,many,TRBJ2-3